This T cell receptor beta chain is from a study of response to subunit inactivated influenza vaccine. This clonotype is a singleton in its sample. J gave up 1 base and V 9 bases, and 4 bases lay outside the gene matches. The CDR3 runs 13 residues. Germline CDR1 is ENHRY and CDR2 is SYGVKD. TCRdb re-called the RT-PCR reads through MiXCR, storing one row per CDR3 protein. The sample includes hundreds of thousands of distinct CDR3 sequences, approximately 10% seen only once; the top ten take roughly 10%. The rearrangement joins TRBV10-3 to TRBJ2-5; 8 bases fit TRBD1. This receptor was taken from a man aged 45 to 65 who received an inactivated influenza vaccine. This specimen consisted of PBMCs from blood, obtained on the day of vaccination. The CDR3 loop is CAIQGACQETQYF. CDR3 sequence (DNA): TGTGCCATTCAGGGGGCCTGCCAAGAGACCCAGTACTTC.